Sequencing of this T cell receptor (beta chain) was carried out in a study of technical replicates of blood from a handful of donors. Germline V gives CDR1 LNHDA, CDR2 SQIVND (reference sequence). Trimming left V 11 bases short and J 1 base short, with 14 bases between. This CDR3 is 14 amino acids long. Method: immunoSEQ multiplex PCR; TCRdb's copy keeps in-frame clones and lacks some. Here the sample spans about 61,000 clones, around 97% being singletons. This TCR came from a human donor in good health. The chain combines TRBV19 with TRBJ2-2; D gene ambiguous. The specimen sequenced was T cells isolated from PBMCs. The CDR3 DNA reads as TGTGCCTCCCAGGCCAGGTTGAACACCGGGGAGCTGTTTTTT. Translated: CASQARLNTGELFF.